The clone carrying this T cell receptor beta chain was seen just once. Measured with immunoSEQ multiplex PCR; TCRdb has only the in-frame clones, and not every one. In the table there are about 140,000 clones, 87% of which are singletons. These data come from a study of blood T cell repertoires in COVID-19. The germline V and J ends were trimmed by 2 bases and 8 bases, with 4 bases remaining between them. This CDR3 is 12 amino acids long. Looked up from germline, CDR1 is SEHNR and CDR2 is FQNEAQ (reference sequence). Sample: PBMCs or T cells enriched from blood (not recorded which). This rearrangement joins TRBV7-9 to TRBJ1-6, with D uncertain. This TCR was sampled from a man aged 60 to 69 who had recovered from COVID-19. The CDR3 DNA is TGTGCCAGCAGCTTACGTTATTCACCCCTCCACTTT. It is translated as CASSLRYSPLHF. Based on the CDR3 plus reference TRBV7-9 and TRBJ1-6, the full variable domain is DTGVSQNPRHKITKRGQNVTFRCDPISEHNRLYWYRQTLGQGPEFLTYFQNEAQLEKSRLLSDRFSAERPKGSFSTLEIQRTEQGDSAMYLCASSLRYSPLHFGNGTRLTVT.